Listed below are T cell receptor beta chains from one sample, sequenced in a study of CDR3 diversity in severe acne. TCRdb used MiXCR to reprocess the PCR reads, holding one entry per CDR3 protein. The table lists about 76,000 distinct CDR3 sequences, under 60% of them singletons. Specimen: blood. The receptors come from a male donor in good health, without acne. CDR3s include the opening cysteine and the closing phenylalanine or tryptophan. The order of the fields is clone size, V gene, CDR3 length, J gene, D gene, CDR3 protein, CDR3 DNA. A D gene is named only where the DNA matches it firmly. Not every row has a clone size; where given, it reads once, few, many or a size class.

size: few; V: TRBV20-1; length: 13; J: TRBJ2-2; D: TRBD2; CDR3: CSASGEGTGELFF; DNA: TGCAGTGCTAGTGGGGAGGGCACCGGGGAGCTGTTTTTT
size: .; V: TRBV7-9; length: 15; J: TRBJ1-2; D: TRBD1; CDR3: CASSPGTGQGGGYTF; DNA: TGTGCCAGCAGCCCTGGGACGGGACAGGGCGGTGGCTACACCTTC
size: once; V: TRBV15; length: 16; J: TRBJ2-6; D: .; CDR3: CATSSPRISGANVLTF; DNA: TGTGCCACCAGCAGTCCCCGTATATCTGGGGCCAACGTCCTGACTTTC
size: few; V: TRBV6-2/TRBV6-3; length: 11; J: TRBJ1-2; D: .; CDR3: CASSDRYGYTF; DNA: TGTGCCAGCAGTGACAGATATGGCTACACCTTC
size: .; V: TRBV20-1; length: 14; J: TRBJ1-1; D: .; CDR3: CSASSDNSNTEAFF; DNA: TGCAGTGCCAGCAGTGATAATAGTAACACTGAAGCTTTCTTT
size: many; V: TRBV2; length: 14; J: TRBJ2-5; D: .; CDR3: CASSEPGMGETQYF; DNA: TGTGCCAGCAGTGAACCTGGGATGGGAGAGACCCAGTACTTC
size: few; V: TRBV2; length: 15; J: TRBJ1-5; D: .; CDR3: CASSTGTGGNQPQHF; DNA: TGTGCCAGCAGTACCGGGACTGGGGGTAATCAGCCCCAGCATTTT
size: few; V: TRBV28; length: 14; J: TRBJ2-7; D: .; CDR3: CASGQGGSFYEQYF; DNA: TGTGCCAGCGGTCAGGGGGGGTCGTTCTACGAGCAGTACTTC
size: .; V: TRBV7-2; length: 13; J: TRBJ1-1; D: .; CDR3: CASSQGPSTEAFF; DNA: TGTGCCAGCAGCCAGGGGCCTAGCACTGAAGCTTTCTTT
size: .; V: TRBV25-1; length: 13; J: TRBJ1-1; D: .; CDR3: CASSDMRNTEAFF; DNA: TGTGCCAGCAGTGACATGAGAAACACTGAAGCTTTCTTT
size: few; V: TRBV7-8; length: 15; J: TRBJ2-7; D: .; CDR3: CASSLDRQGRYEQYF; DNA: TGTGCCAGCAGCTTAGATCGGCAGGGTCGGTACGAGCAGTACTTC
size: .; V: TRBV5-4; length: 14; J: TRBJ1-6; D: TRBD1; CDR3: CASSLDRGMSPLHF; DNA: TGTGCCAGCAGCTTGGACAGGGGTATGTCACCCCTCCACTTT
size: .; V: TRBV18; length: 14; J: TRBJ2-2; D: .; CDR3: CASSPGATSGELFF; DNA: TGTGCCAGCTCACCAGGCGCCACGTCCGGGGAGCTGTTTTTT
size: .; V: TRBV19; length: 16; J: TRBJ1-5; D: .; CDR3: CASSPGTPRGTDTQHF; DNA: TGCGCTAGTAGTCCCGGGACTCCTCGGGGCACAGATACGCAGCATTTT
size: many; V: TRBV5-1; length: 13; J: TRBJ1-1; D: .; CDR3: CASSPGGEPEAFF; DNA: TGCGCCAGCAGCCCCGGGGGCGAGCCCGAAGCTTTCTTT
size: .; V: TRBV5-1; length: 11; J: TRBJ2-7; D: .; CDR3: CASSTGQEQYF; DNA: TGCGCCAGCAGCACCGGACAGGAGCAGTACTTC
size: .; V: TRBV7-9; length: 13; J: TRBJ2-7; D: .; CDR3: CASSETQGNEQYF; DNA: TGTGCCAGCAGCGAAACCCAGGGAAACGAGCAGTACTTC
size: .; V: TRBV24-1; length: 14; J: TRBJ2-7; D: TRBD1; CDR3: CATAAGTGTYEQYF; DNA: TGTGCCACAGCAGCCGGGACAGGGACCTACGAGCAGTACTTC
size: .; V: TRBV6-1; length: 16; J: TRBJ1-3; D: .; CDR3: CASSEAPSGVENTIYF; DNA: TGTGCCAGCAGTGAAGCGCCGTCAGGGGTCGAAAACACCATATATTTT
size: many; V: TRBV7-3; length: 13; J: TRBJ1-5; D: TRBD1; CDR3: CASSKDRGQPQHF; DNA: TGTGCCAGCAGCAAGGACAGGGGACAGCCCCAGCATTTT
size: few; V: TRBV29-1; length: 14; J: TRBJ2-7; D: TRBD2; CDR3: CSVGLAGSSYEQYF; DNA: TGCAGCGTGGGACTAGCGGGATCCTCCTACGAGCAGTACTTC
size: medium-sized; V: TRBV20-1; length: 14; J: TRBJ1-5; D: TRBD1; CDR3: CSARDTGANQPQHF; DNA: TGCAGTGCTAGAGATACAGGGGCCAATCAGCCCCAGCATTTT
size: many; V: TRBV20-1; length: 15; J: TRBJ1-2; D: TRBD1; CDR3: CSARFRTGANYGYTF; DNA: TGCAGTGCTAGATTTCGGACAGGGGCGAACTATGGCTACACCTTC